These 16 T cell receptor beta chains came from one sample sequenced in a study of PD-1 blockade in classical Hodgkin lymphoma. Each patient experienced a relapse that followed autologous stem cell transplantation, and brentuximab vedotin exposure varied. With magnetic negative selection, CD4+ T cells were purified from PBMCs that had been thawed. Sequencing was performed with immunoSEQ multiplex PCR; in TCRdb, only in-frame clones are kept and a portion is missing. The sample lists around 34,000 clones, around 90% seen once, with less than 0.3% in the top ten. The specimen was CD4+ T cells from blood, collected at baseline. The receptors come from a human donor with classical Hodgkin lymphoma.

The rearrangement joins TRBV5-1 to TRBJ2-3, with D maybe TRBD1 (5 bases). V lost 2 bases to trimming and J lost 3 bases, with 10 bases between them. CDR3 length: 14 residues. Germline assignment: CDR1 SGHRS and CDR2 YFSETQ. This CDR3 is CASSLRTQTDTQYF. The CDR3 coding sequence is TGCGCCAGCAGCTTACGGACACAAACAGATACGCAGTATTTT. Complete variable domain (other parts from reference TRBV5-1 and TRBJ2-3): KAGVTQTPRYLIKTRGQQVTLSCSPISGHRSVSWYQQTPGQGLQFLFEYFSETQRNKGNFPGRFSGRQFSNSRSEMNVSTLELGDSALYLCASSLRTQTDTQYFGPGTRLTVL.

The chain uses TRBV10-3 and TRBJ2-3; perhaps TRBD2 as D (6 bases). Germline values: CDR1 ENHRY, CDR2 SYGVKD. This CDR3 contains 11 residues. Trimming removed 11 bases at V and 5 bases at J, with 11 bases between. The CDR3 nucleotides read TGTGCCCACGGGGGTGGAGATACGCAGTATTTT. This codes for CAHGGGDTQYF.

This rearrangement joins TRBV4-1 to TRBJ1-2; D is unclear. CDR3 length: 17 amino acids. V dropped 1 base and J dropped 2 bases, with 17 bases sitting between them. CDR1 and CDR2 from the germline V gene are MGHRA and YSYEKL. DNA for the CDR3: TGCGCCAGCAGCCAAGTAGTAGGGATAAGGCACAACTATGGCTACACCTTC. Translated: CASSQVVGIRHNYGYTF.

The CDR3 coding sequence is TGCGCCAGCAGGGGGGGCGGCTACGAGCAGTACTTC. This encodes CASRGGGYEQYF. The rearrangement joins TRBV5-1 to TRBJ2-7; D may correspond to TRBD1 or TRBD2 (6 bases each). Germline V CDR1 and CDR2: SGHRS, YFSETQ. This CDR3 has 12 residues. The ends were cut back, 5 bases at V and 3 bases at J, with 9 bases in the middle.

This clone was seen a single time. One end of the junction is discordant with germline, which a read error may explain. The V and J genes are TRBV7-7 and TRBJ2-6; maybe TRBD2 (5 bases). This CDR3 is 16 amino acids long. Germline V gene sequence: CDR1 SSHAT, CDR2 FNYEAQ (reference sequence). CDR3 nucleotide sequence: TGTGCTAGCAGTCCCGGAAGCGGCTCTGGGGCCAACGTCCTGACTTTC. This sequence encodes CASSPGSGSGANVLTF.

V and J are TRBV28 and TRBJ1-2, with 8 bases identical to TRBD1. J was trimmed by 1 base and V by 5 bases; bases with no gene match: 6. Looked up from germline, CDR1 is MDHEN and CDR2 is SYDVKM. The CDR3 length is 15 residues. CDR3 loop: CASSPGGQVNYGYTF. For the CDR3, the DNA is TGTGCCAGCAGTCCCGGGGGACAGGTTAACTATGGCTACACCTTC.

The V gene is TRBV7-2, the J gene TRBJ2-7; D unclear. Germline lookup yields CDR1 SGHTA and CDR2 FQGNSA. Trimming pared 1 base from V and 2 bases from J, leaving 3 bases between. This CDR3 contains 12 residues. The CDR3: CASSLEPYEQYF. CDR3 coding DNA: TGTGCCAGCAGCTTAGAGCCCTACGAGCAGTACTTC.

The rearrangement joins TRBV9 to TRBJ1-1; TRBD1 aligns across 10 bases. Germline V gene data show CDR1 as SGDLS and CDR2 as YYNGEE. Unmatched junction bases numbered 13, after V lost 0 bases and J lost 2 bases. The length of the CDR3 is 19 residues. The CDR3 sequence is CASSVVGIFGTGENTEAFF. Written as DNA, the CDR3 is TGTGCCAGCAGCGTAGTAGGGATTTTTGGGACAGGGGAAAACACTGAAGCTTTCTTT.

The rearrangement links TRBV5-1 to TRBJ1-6; D possibly corresponds to TRBD1 (6 bases). There are 14 residues in the CDR3. In germline, CDR1 is SGHRS, CDR2 YFSETQ. Trimming pared 4 bases from V and 5 bases from J, leaving 10 bases between. Here the CDR3 DNA reads TGCGCCAGCAGCCAACAGGGAAATAATTCACCCCTCCACTTT. Residues: CASSQQGNNSPLHF.

This chain connects TRBV6-5 to TRBJ1-5; 8 bases agree with TRBD1. Germline CDR1 MNHEY, CDR2 SVGAGI. This CDR3 spans 16 amino acids. V lost 2 bases and J lost 6; bases outside the gene matches: 9. This CDR3 is CASSYGRQGASQPQHF. CDR3 sequence (DNA): TGTGCCAGCAGTTACGGGAGGCAGGGGGCGAGTCAGCCCCAGCATTTT.

J is TRBJ1-2 and V is TRBV6-5, with 12 bases aligning to TRBD1. This CDR3 region has 15 residues. Germline V gene lookup returns CDR1 MNHEY and CDR2 SVGAGI. The V segment lost 2 bases and the J segment 7 bases; nucleotides outside the gene matches: 5. CDR3 DNA: TGTGCCAGCAGTTACCGGGACAGGGGGCAATCTGGCTACACCTTC. This encodes CASSYRDRGQSGYTF.

This clone was counted once. J is TRBJ2-1 and V is TRBV2; TRBD2 matches at 11 bases. CDR1 and CDR2 (germline): SNHLY, FYNNEI. The CDR3 runs to 14 residues. J gave up 5 bases and V 8 bases, and 5 bases lay outside the gene matches. The CDR3: CASSVAGGNNEQFF. The CDR3 bases are TGTGCCAGCTCCGTAGCGGGAGGGAACAATGAGCAGTTCTTC.

The chain combines TRBV5-1 with TRBJ2-3; 8 bases agree with TRBD2. CDR3 length: 18 residues. CDR1 is SGHRS and CDR2 is YFSETQ in the germline V gene. Trimming cost V 2 bases and J 1 base; bases outside gene matches: 12. This CDR3 reads CASSFRISGSIGTDTQYF. The CDR3 DNA is TGCGCCAGCAGCTTTAGAATAAGCGGGAGCATCGGCACAGATACGCAGTATTTT.

The chain joins TRBV5-1 to TRBJ2-6, with D perhaps matching TRBD1 (6 bases). Looked up from germline, CDR1 is SGHRS and CDR2 is YFSETQ. The CDR3 covers 15 residues. Trimming cost V 2 bases and J 2 bases, with 8 bases left between them. The CDR3 nucleotides read TGCGCCAGCAGCTTCACAGGGACTGGGGCCAACGTCCTGACTTTC. Protein: CASSFTGTGANVLTF.

The rearrangement links TRBV16 to TRBJ1-1; D not certain. Germline V CDR1 and CDR2: KGHSY, FQNENV. V was shortened by 7 bases and J by 3 bases, with 15 bases between the two germline ends. CDR3 length: 14 residues. CDR3 in amino acids: CASNIPTEHTEAFF. For the CDR3, the DNA is TGTGCCAGCAACATCCCCACGGAGCACACTGAAGCTTTCTTT.

This chain links TRBV5-1 with TRBJ2-7; unclear D gene. Trimming stripped 4 bases from V and 3 bases from J, with 11 bases between. The CDR3 covers 13 residues. The V gene's germline CDR1 is SGHRS and CDR2 YFSETQ. The CDR3 coding sequence is TGCGCCAGCAGCCGCGGCCAGGACTACGAGCAGTACTTC. Translating gives CASSRGQDYEQYF.